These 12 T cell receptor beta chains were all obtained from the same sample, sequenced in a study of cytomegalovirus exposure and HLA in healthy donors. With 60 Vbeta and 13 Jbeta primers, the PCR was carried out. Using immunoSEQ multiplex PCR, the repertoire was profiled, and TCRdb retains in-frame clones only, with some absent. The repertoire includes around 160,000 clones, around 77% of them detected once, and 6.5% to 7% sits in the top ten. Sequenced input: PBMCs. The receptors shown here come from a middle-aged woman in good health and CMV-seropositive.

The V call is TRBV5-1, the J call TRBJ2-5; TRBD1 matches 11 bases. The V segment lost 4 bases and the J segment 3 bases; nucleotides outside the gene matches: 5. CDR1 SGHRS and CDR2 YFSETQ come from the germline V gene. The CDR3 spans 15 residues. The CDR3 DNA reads TGCGCCAGCAGCCCCGGGACAGGGGGAAAAGAGACCCAGTACTTC. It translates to CASSPGTGGKETQYF. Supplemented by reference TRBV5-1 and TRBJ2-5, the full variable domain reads KAGVTQTPRYLIKTRGQQVTLSCSPISGHRSVSWYQQTPGQGLQFLFEYFSETQRNKGNFPGRFSGRQFSNSRSEMNVSTLELGDSALYLCASSPGTGGKETQYFGPGTRLLVL.

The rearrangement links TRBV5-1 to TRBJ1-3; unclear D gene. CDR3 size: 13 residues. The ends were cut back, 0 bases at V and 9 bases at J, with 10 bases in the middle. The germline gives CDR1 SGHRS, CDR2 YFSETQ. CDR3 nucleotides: TGCGCCAGCAGCTTGGCGGGTGTGTCCACCATATATTTT. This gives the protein CASSLAGVSTIYF.

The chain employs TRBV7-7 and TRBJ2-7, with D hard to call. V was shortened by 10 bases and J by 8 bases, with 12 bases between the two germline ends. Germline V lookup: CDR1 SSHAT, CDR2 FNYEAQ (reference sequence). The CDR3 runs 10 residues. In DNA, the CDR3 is TGTGCCACCCCCCGTCCCCAGCAGTACTTC. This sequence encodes CATPRPQQYF.

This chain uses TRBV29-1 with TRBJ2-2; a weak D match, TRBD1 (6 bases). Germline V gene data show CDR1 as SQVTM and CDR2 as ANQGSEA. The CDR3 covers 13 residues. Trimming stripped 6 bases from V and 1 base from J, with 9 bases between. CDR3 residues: CSVGQLNTGELFF. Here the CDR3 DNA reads TGCAGCGTAGGACAGCTGAACACCGGGGAGCTGTTTTTT.

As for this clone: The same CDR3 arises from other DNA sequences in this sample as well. CDR3 sequence (DNA): TGTGCCTGGAGTGGGGGACAGGGAAGAGGCTACACCTTC. Residues: CAWSGGQGRGYTF. The genes are TRBV30 and TRBJ1-2; 9 bases are shared with TRBD1. The CDR3 runs 13 residues. Per germline, CDR1 GTSNPN and CDR2 SVGIG (reference sequence). Trimming removed 1 base from V and 8 bases from J; junction bases left unmatched: 5.

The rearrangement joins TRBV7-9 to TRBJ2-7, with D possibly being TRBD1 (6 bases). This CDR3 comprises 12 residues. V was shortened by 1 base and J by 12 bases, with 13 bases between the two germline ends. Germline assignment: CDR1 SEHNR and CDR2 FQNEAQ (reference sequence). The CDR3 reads CASSLGGGVLYF. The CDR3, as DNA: TGTGCCAGCAGCTTAGGAGGGGGAGTACTGTACTTC.

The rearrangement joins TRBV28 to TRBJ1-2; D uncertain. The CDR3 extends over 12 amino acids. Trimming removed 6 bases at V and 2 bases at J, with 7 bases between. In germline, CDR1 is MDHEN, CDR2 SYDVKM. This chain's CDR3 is CASRRVNYGYTF. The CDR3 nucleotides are TGTGCCAGCAGACGGGTGAACTATGGCTACACCTTC.

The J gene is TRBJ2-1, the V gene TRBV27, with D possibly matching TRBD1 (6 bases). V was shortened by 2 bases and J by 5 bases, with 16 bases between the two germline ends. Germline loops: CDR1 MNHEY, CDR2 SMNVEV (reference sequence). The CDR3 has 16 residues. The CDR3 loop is CASSLTGIGQNNEQFF. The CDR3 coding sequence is TGTGCCAGCAGTTTAACAGGAATTGGACAGAACAATGAGCAGTTCTTC.

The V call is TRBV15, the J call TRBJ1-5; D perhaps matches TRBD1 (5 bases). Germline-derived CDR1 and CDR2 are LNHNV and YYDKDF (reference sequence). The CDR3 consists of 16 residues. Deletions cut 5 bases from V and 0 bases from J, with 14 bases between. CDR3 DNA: TGTGCCACCAGCGGATCGACAGTATATAGCAATCAGCCCCAGCATTTT. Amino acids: CATSGSTVYSNQPQHF. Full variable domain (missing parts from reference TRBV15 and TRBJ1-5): DAMVIQNPRYQVTQFGKPVTLSCSQTLNHNVMYWYQQKSSQAPKLLFHYYDKDFNNEADTPDNFQSRRPNTSFCFLDIRSPGLGDTAMYLCATSGSTVYSNQPQHFGDGTRLSIL.

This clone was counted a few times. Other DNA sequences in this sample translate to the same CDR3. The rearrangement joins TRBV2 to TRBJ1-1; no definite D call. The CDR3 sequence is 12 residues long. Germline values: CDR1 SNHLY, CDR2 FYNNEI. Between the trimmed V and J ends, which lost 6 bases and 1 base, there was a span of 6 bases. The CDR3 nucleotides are TGTGCCAGCAGCGAGAGGAACACTGAAGCTTTCTTT. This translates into CASSERNTEAFF.

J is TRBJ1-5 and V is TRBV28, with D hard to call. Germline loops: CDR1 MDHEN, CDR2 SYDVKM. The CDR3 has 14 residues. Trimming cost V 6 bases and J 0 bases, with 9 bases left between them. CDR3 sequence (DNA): TGTGCCAGCAGGGGCGGGATTAGCAATCAGCCCCAGCATTTT. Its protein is CASRGGISNQPQHF. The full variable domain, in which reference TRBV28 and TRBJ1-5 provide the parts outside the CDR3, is DVKVTQSSRYLVKRTGEKVFLECVQDMDHENMFWYRQDPGLGLRLIYFSYDVKMKEKGDIPEGYSVSREKKERFSLILESASTNQTSMYLCASRGGISNQPQHFGDGTRLSIL.

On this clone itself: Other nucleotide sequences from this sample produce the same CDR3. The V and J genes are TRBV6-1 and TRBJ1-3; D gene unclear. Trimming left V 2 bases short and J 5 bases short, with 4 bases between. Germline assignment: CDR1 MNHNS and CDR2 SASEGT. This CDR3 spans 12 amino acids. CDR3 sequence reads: CASSETRNTIYF. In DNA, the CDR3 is TGTGCCAGCAGTGAAACTCGAAACACCATATATTTT.